Each of the 31 T cell receptor beta chains below was sequenced from the same sample in a study of human T cells and chemical hapten exposure. MiXCR was run by TCRdb on the RACE reads, yielding one entry per CDR3 protein. The table includes about 380,000 distinct CDR3 sequences, more than 4.5% detected once. Time point defined: patch test 1, 2 weeks after DPC sensitization. Treatment of the sample: therapeutic diphenylcyclopropenone sensitization with weekly scalp DPC. The source was whole blood, collected in connection with sensitization to the hapten diphenylcyclopropenone (DPC). The receptors here all came from a woman aged 50 to 60 with alopecia areata. Some clones in this sample may be carry-over from other donors' samples.

V and J are TRBV13 and TRBJ2-7; D might be TRBD1 (6 bases). There are 13 residues in the CDR3. Trimming removed 4 bases at V and 3 bases at J, with 10 bases between. Germline loops: CDR1 PRHDT, CDR2 FYEKMQ (reference sequence). The CDR3 nucleotides are TGTGCCAGCAGCTCCACAGGGAACTACGAGCAGTACTTC. This codes for CASSSTGNYEQYF.

This clonotype has a count of ten or more. This chain links TRBV11-2 with TRBJ2-3; D ambiguous. Trimming removed 6 bases at V and 0 bases at J, with 7 bases between. Germline CDR1 is SGHAT and CDR2 is FQNNGV. CDR3 length: 13 amino acids. In DNA form, the CDR3 reads TGTGCCAGCAGGCAGGCTAGCACAGATACGCAGTATTTT. Its translation is CASRQASTDTQYF. Variable domain in full (rest from reference TRBV11-2 and TRBJ2-3): EAGVAQSPRYKIIEKRQSVAFWCNPISGHATLYWYQQILGQGPKLLIQFQNNGVVDDSQLPKDRFSAERLKGVDSTLKIQPAKLEDSAVYLCASRQASTDTQYFGPGTRLTVL.

The sample holds many counts of this clonotype. J is TRBJ2-5 and V is TRBV7-2; 9 positions match TRBD2. Losses at the gene ends were 0 bases for V and 7 bases for J; bases not matched to a gene: 9. Germline V gene sequence: CDR1 SGHTA, CDR2 FQGNSA. This CDR3 is built from 16 residues. The CDR3 DNA reads as TGTGCCAGCAGCTTAGCCCCTAGCGGGACCCGGGCGACCCAGTACTTC. Residues: CASSLAPSGTRATQYF.

The chain combines TRBV2 with TRBJ1-1; TRBD1 agrees at 7 bases. This CDR3 has 13 residues. Germline CDR1 SNHLY, CDR2 FYNNEI. The junction had 3 bases not matched to a gene; V was cut back by 4 bases and J by 4 bases. CDR3 amino acids: CASSGRGSTEAFF. The CDR3 DNA reads TGTGCCAGCAGTGGCAGGGGGAGCACTGAAGCTTTCTTT.

In its sample, this clonotype was seen a few times. For the CDR3, the DNA is TGTGCCACCGCATTGGACCGTGGGAGCAATCAGCCCCAGCATTTT. It translates to CATALDRGSNQPQHF. V gene TRBV6-1 combines with J gene TRBJ1-5, with D unclear. The CDR3 consists of 15 residues. Germline-derived CDR1 and CDR2 are MNHNS and SASEGT. V dropped 10 bases and J dropped 1 base, with 17 bases sitting between them.

This clonotype was found many times. This chain joins TRBV20-1 and TRBJ2-6, with D hard to call. In germline, CDR1 is DFQATT, CDR2 SNEGSKA (reference sequence). The ends were cut back, 0 bases at V and 11 bases at J, with 14 bases in the middle. The CDR3 loop spans 14 amino acids. Here the CDR3 DNA reads TGCAGTGCTAGAGATGACACCCTCCAGGACGTCCTGACTTTC. Amino acid sequence: CSARDDTLQDVLTF.

The chain combines TRBV28 with TRBJ1-2, with D unclear. The length of the CDR3 is 15 residues. From germline, CDR1 is MDHEN and CDR2 SYDVKM. Between the trimmed V and J ends, which lost 3 bases and 3 bases, there was a span of 14 bases. The CDR3 protein is CASSFSLRRHYGYTF. CDR3 in DNA: TGTGCCAGCAGTTTTTCCCTCCGACGGCACTATGGCTACACCTTC.

This chain connects TRBV7-9 to TRBJ1-3, with TRBD1 as a possible D gene (6 bases). CDR3 length: 17 residues. Germline CDR1 is SEHNR and CDR2 is FQNEAQ (reference sequence). V was cut by 5 bases and J by 2 bases, with 19 bases left in between. The CDR3 DNA reads TGTGCCAGCAGCGTGAACAGGGTTGCAGGGACTGGAAACACCATATATTTT. This sequence encodes CASSVNRVAGTGNTIYF.

In this sample, this clonotype turned up a few times. The chain couples TRBV5-1 to TRBJ2-2; the D is unclear. The CDR3 is 14 amino acids. Germline V CDR1 and CDR2: SGHRS, YFSETQ. Trimming left V 0 bases short and J 2 bases short, with 5 bases between. CDR3 sequence reads: CASSLGANTGELFF. The CDR3 DNA is TGCGCCAGCAGCTTGGGAGCTAACACCGGGGAGCTGTTTTTT.

The chain uses TRBV6-8 and TRBJ2-4; 8 bases line up with TRBD2. The germline CDR1 and CDR2 sequences are MNHGY and SAAAGT. V lost 5 bases, J lost 3 bases, and 9 bases stayed unmatched. The CDR3 sequence is 16 residues long. The CDR3 DNA sequence: TGTGCCAGCAGTACCCAGCGGGAGTTGAGCAAAAACATTCAGTACTTC. Translation: CASSTQRELSKNIQYF.

This clonotype was found many times. This chain connects TRBV5-5 to TRBJ2-3; no definite D call. The germline V and J ends were trimmed by 0 bases and 6 bases, with 14 bases remaining between them. Germline values: CDR1 SGHKS, CDR2 YYEKEE (reference sequence). The CDR3 is made up of 15 amino acids. DNA for the CDR3: TGTGCCAGCAGCTTGGCCGCACAGACAAGGGATACGCAGTATTTT. Its translation: CASSLAAQTRDTQYF.

Many counts were recorded for this clonotype. The chain recombines TRBV6-5 with TRBJ1-2; D perhaps matches TRBD1 (5 bases). V was pared by 5 bases and J by 2 bases, with 21 bases between. This CDR3 has 17 residues. Looked up from germline, CDR1 is MNHEY and CDR2 is SVGAGI. As DNA, the CDR3 is TGTGCCAGCAGTCAGGGCCGGGGGACTTCGGGGAACTATGGCTACACCTTC. As protein: CASSQGRGTSGNYGYTF.

To note about this clonotype: Being one base from a much bigger clone, this may be a read error. The chain is built from TRBV7-2 and TRBJ2-4; 8 bases align to TRBD2. There are 21 residues in the CDR3. Per germline, CDR1 SGHTA and CDR2 FQGNSA. CDR3 loop: CASSLVPPGSGTLGAKNNQYF. CDR3 in DNA: TGTGCCAGCAGCTTAGTCCCCCCGGGTAGCGGGACTCTGGGGGCCAAAAACAATCAGTACTTC. The variable domain in full, with the rest retrieved from reference TRBV7-2 and TRBJ2-4, is GAGVSQSPSNKVTEKGKDVELRCDPISGHTALYWYRQSLGQGLEFLIYFQGNSAPDKSGLPSDRFSAERTGGSVSTLTIQRTQQEDSAVYLCASSLVPPGSGTLGAKNNQYFGAGTRLSVL.

A few counts support this clonotype. The rearrangement joins TRBV15 to TRBJ1-5, with D tentatively TRBD1 (5 bases). Germline values: CDR1 LNHNV, CDR2 YYDKDF (reference sequence). This CDR3 region has 14 residues. Trimming removed 1 base from V and 9 bases from J, with 13 bases in between. As DNA, the CDR3 is TGTGCCACCAGCAGAGGCAGGGCAGAGGGGCCCCAGCATTTT. Protein product: CATSRGRAEGPQHF.

This clonotype was counted at least ten times. The chain joins TRBV9 to TRBJ2-2; the D is unclear. Per the germline V gene, CDR1 is SGDLS and CDR2 is YYNGEE. CDR3 length: 13 residues. Trimming removed 6 bases at V and 2 bases at J, with 8 bases between. CDR3 sequence (DNA): TGTGCCAGCACGGTGGGAAACACCGGGGAGCTGTTTTTT. Translation gives CASTVGNTGELFF.

This clonotype was recorded at least ten times. The chain carries TRBV4-3 and TRBJ2-6; D call uncertain. V was trimmed by 0 bases and J by 0 bases, leaving 9 bases between them. The CDR3 has 17 amino acids. Germline V gene lookup returns CDR1 LGHNA and CDR2 YSLEER. Here the CDR3 DNA reads TGCGCCAGCAGCCAAGATGGCACATACTCTGGGGCCAACGTCCTGACTTTC. Translation gives CASSQDGTYSGANVLTF.

This clonotype was recorded many times. The V and J genes are TRBV3-1 and TRBJ2-1; D is unresolved. V dropped 3 bases and J dropped 4 bases, with 13 bases sitting between them. Germline CDR1 and CDR2: LGHDT and YNNKEL (reference sequence). The CDR3 spans 15 residues. The CDR3 is CASSHRIGEYNEQFF. In DNA form, the CDR3 reads TGTGCCAGCAGCCACCGCATCGGCGAATACAATGAGCAGTTCTTC.

This clonotype has ten or more counts. V gene TRBV29-1 combines with J gene TRBJ2-5; D is possibly TRBD2 (6 bases). Trimming removed 6 bases at V and 5 bases at J, with 7 bases between. CDR3 length: 10 amino acids. The germline gives CDR1 SQVTM, CDR2 ANQGSEA. CDR3 region: CSVRGETQYF. The CDR3 DNA reads TGCAGCGTACGGGGGGAGACCCAGTACTTC.

This clonotype was found many times. The V and J genes are TRBV20-1 and TRBJ2-3, with D tentatively TRBD2 (7 bases). The CDR3 runs 14 residues. Looked up from germline, CDR1 is DFQATT and CDR2 is SNEGSKA (reference sequence). V lost 3 bases to trimming and J lost 1 base, with 11 bases between them. The DNA of the CDR3 is TGCAGTGCTAGCCAGGGGAGGGGCACAGATACGCAGTATTTT. Its translation: CSASQGRGTDTQYF.

The sample holds many counts of this clonotype. The V gene is TRBV27, the J gene TRBJ2-3, with 8 bases identical to TRBD2. Germline CDR1 reads MNHEY; CDR2 reads SMNVEV (reference sequence). CDR3 length: 17 residues. Trimming took 3 bases from V and 0 from J; bases not matched to a gene: 8. CDR3 DNA sequence: TGTGCCAGCAGTTTTCATGGCGGGGGGCCGAGCACAGATACGCAGTATTTT. Its protein product is CASSFHGGGPSTDTQYF.

The chain has TRBV2 and TRBJ2-2, with D unresolved. CDR3 size: 12 residues. CDR1 SNHLY and CDR2 FYNNEI come from the germline V gene. V dropped 4 bases and J dropped 5 bases, with 5 bases sitting between them. The CDR3 region is CASSGPTGELFF. Here the CDR3 DNA reads TGTGCCAGCAGTGGCCCGACCGGGGAGCTGTTTTTT.

This clonotype was detected ten times or more. The CDR3 loop is CASSRRGVRNQPQHF. The CDR3 region has the DNA TGTGCCAGCAGCCGCCGGGGGGTCCGCAATCAGCCCCAGCATTTT. This sequence joins TRBV21-1 and TRBJ1-5; the D call TRBD1 from the table was never checked on the DNA. TRBV21-1 is classified as a pseudogene. The CDR3 is 15 amino acids.

This clonotype was seen only a few times. The J gene is TRBJ1-5, the V gene TRBV2; 8 bases are a match to TRBD1. The CDR3 has 14 amino acids. Trimming cost V 8 bases and J 7 bases; bases outside gene matches: 10. In germline, CDR1 is SNHLY, CDR2 FYNNEI. CDR3 sequence (DNA): TGTGCCAGCGGACCGGACAGGGTGGGACAGCCCCAGCATTTT. It codes for CASGPDRVGQPQHF.

This clonotype was detected many times. The V and J genes are TRBV29-1 and TRBJ1-2; the D is unclear. This CDR3 comprises 11 residues. CDR1 and CDR2 (germline): SQVTM, ANQGSEA. V lost 4 bases to trimming and J lost 8 bases, with 11 bases between them. The chain's CDR3 is CSVGGLDGYTF. The CDR3 DNA follows: TGCAGCGTTGGAGGGTTAGACGGCTACACCTTC.

The chain joins TRBV18 to TRBJ1-1; D is ambiguous. This CDR3 region has 15 residues. Germline CDR1 reads KGHSH; CDR2 reads LQKENI. V gave up 0 bases and J gave up 0 bases, with 8 bases separating them. The CDR3 DNA is TGTGCCAGCTCACCACCGCGGCGGCTGAACACTGAAGCTTTCTTT. Residues: CASSPPRRLNTEAFF.

This clonotype was observed a handful of times. The chain couples TRBV12-3 or TRBV12-4 to TRBJ1-4; unclear D gene. Deletions cut 8 bases from V and 0 bases from J, with 19 bases between. The CDR3 totals 17 residues. CDR3 region: CASGNGRRRATNEKLFF. CDR3 DNA sequence: TGTGCCAGCGGAAATGGCAGGAGGCGAGCAACTAATGAAAAACTGTTTTTT.

This clonotype was picked up many times. The rearrangement joins TRBV7-2 to TRBJ2-3; D gene ambiguous. CDR1 and CDR2 (germline): SGHTA, FQGNSA. This CDR3 spans 14 amino acids. V was pared by 3 bases and J by 0 bases, with 7 bases between. As DNA, the CDR3 is TGTGCCAGCAGCTTTTCCACTAGCACAGATACGCAGTATTTT. Translated: CASSFSTSTDTQYF. Variable domain in full (rest from reference TRBV7-2 and TRBJ2-3): GAGVSQSPSNKVTEKGKDVELRCDPISGHTALYWYRQSLGQGLEFLIYFQGNSAPDKSGLPSDRFSAERTGGSVSTLTIQRTQQEDSAVYLCASSFSTSTDTQYFGPGTRLTVL.

This clonotype was seen a few times. This sequence joins TRBV20-1 and TRBJ2-7; D is unclear. Per germline, CDR1 DFQATT and CDR2 SNEGSKA (reference sequence). CDR3 size: 11 residues. Trimming cost V 3 bases and J 6 bases, with 9 bases left between them. CDR3 amino acids: CSASQVVEQYF. The CDR3 region has the DNA TGCAGTGCTAGTCAGGTAGTCGAGCAGTACTTC.

This clonotype has only a few counts. The chain has TRBV4-1 and TRBJ2-1; D is unresolved. Per the germline V gene, CDR1 is MGHRA and CDR2 is YSYEKL. This CDR3 has 15 amino acids. V was shortened by 0 bases and J by 7 bases, with 13 bases between the two germline ends. The CDR3 coding sequence is TGCGCCAGCAGCCAAGAGCCCCGGAGTTGGAATGAGCAGTTCTTC. This encodes CASSQEPRSWNEQFF.

This clonotype appeared many times. The chain links TRBV4-3 to TRBJ2-7; 8 bases line up with TRBD2. Trimming cost V 1 base and J 3 bases; bases outside gene matches: 8. The CDR3 has 16 amino acids. CDR1 and CDR2 from the germline V gene are LGHNA and YSLEER. CDR3 amino acids: CASSQGVAGLIYEQYF. The CDR3 DNA sequence: TGCGCCAGCAGCCAAGGGGTAGCGGGGTTAATCTACGAGCAGTACTTC.

This clonotype was picked up many times. The chain has TRBV12-3 or TRBV12-4 and TRBJ2-5, with TRBD1 as a possible D gene (6 bases). The CDR3 runs 13 residues. Trimming shortened V by 3 bases and J by 5 bases, and 10 bases separated the two germline ends. CDR3 amino acids: CASSLDSRETQYF. CDR3 sequence (DNA): TGTGCCAGCAGTTTGGACAGCCGGGAGACCCAGTACTTC.